The T cell receptor beta chain under discussion was sequenced for a study of OX40 agonist ivuxolimab in advanced cancers. Findings of the study overall: CD4+ and CD8+ blood T cells expanded clonally by week 6 at 0.1 to 3.0 mg/kg. No determination was made of the antigen specificity of the expanded peripheral T cells.

CDR3 length equals 17 residues. Germline V CDR1 and CDR2: SGHVS, FQNEAQ. V was pared by 5 bases and J by 4 bases, with 21 bases between. TCRdb's copy holds only in-frame clones and misses some; the assay was immunoSEQ multiplex PCR. The sample includes 67,000 or so clones, about nine tenths of them seen just once. A remark on this clone: What it binds is not known.

The receptor was isolated from an adult with an advanced solid tumor such as melanoma, head and neck, liver or kidney cancer. This chain uses TRBV7-8 with TRBJ2-1; TRBD1 or TRBD2 may be the D gene (6 bases each). Sequenced material: CD4+ or CD8+ T cells sorted from blood, taken in a trial of the OX40 agonist ivuxolimab. The DNA for the CDR3 is TGTGCCAGCAGCCCCCGGGAGTTGGGGGCGAGGTACAATGAGCAGTTCTTC. It specifies CASSPRELGARYNEQFF.